This T cell receptor beta chain was recorded in a study of T cells in Graves' hyperthyroidism and ophthalmopathy. The source material, RNA transcripts, was used to amplify TCR beta CDR3 regions. The TCR CDR3 was amplified in a first-round RT-PCR using the HTBI primer set. TCRdb reprocessed the multiplex PCR reads with MiXCR, giving one entry per CDR3 protein. The sample has 450,000 to 650,000 distinct CDR3 sequences, more than 15% seen once. Trimming pared 5 bases from V and 0 bases from J, leaving 17 bases between. The CDR3 length is 18 residues. Germline CDR1 reads MNHEY; CDR2 reads SMNVEV (reference sequence).

Sequencing input: blood. The sequence was obtained from a woman aged 18-29 years with Graves' ophthalmopathy. This chain uses TRBV27 with TRBJ1-6, with unresolved D. The CDR3 nucleotides read TGTGCCAGCAGTCTGTGGACGGATATTAGCTCCTATAATTCACCCCTCCACTTT. Encoded protein: CASSLWTDISSYNSPLHF.